This T cell receptor (beta chain) was recovered during a study of blood T cell repertoires in COVID-19 (dated by TCRdb to the early 2020s). About the investigation overall: Samples covering the acute and convalescent phases of COVID-19 were provided by collaborators in the United States, Italy and Spain. The prospective study material was composed of cDNA or gDNA derived from T cells, B-cell-depleted T cells, or PBMCs. Subjects who had been exposed to COVID-19, were actively infected with it, or had recovered from it provided the deeply sampled blood TCRbeta repertoires that made up the dataset. The repertoires were made available in a free public database intended to serve as a resource for research on the immune response to SARS-CoV-2. The samples were drawn from two sources: the first 160 participants of the ongoing ImmuneRACE study, and fewer than 1,500 subjects contributed by 6 global collaborators. Nearly every sample came with metadata listing a de-identified subject ID, COVID-19 status, age in years and sex. HLA class I and class II types, where available, came from metadata supplied by the sample provider rather than from assay-based typing.

Findings and caveats that apply to the study as a whole: The quantity of clinical and demographic metadata differed by source and by participant and was supplied without curation.

TCRbeta CDR3 regions were amplified from genomic DNA by means of the immunoSEQ Assay, a bias-controlled multiplex PCR. The source study handled its data this way. Nucleated cell counts per sample were estimated from amplification of reference gene primers within the assay. To quantify the absolute abundance of each unique TCRbeta CDR3 rearrangement, sequence reads were collapsed and filtered. For each sample, productive Simpson clonality was calculated as the square root of Simpson's diversity index over productive rearrangements. Held by TCRdb, this immuneACCESS table contains in-frame sequences only and omits some clones. Under half of the omission traces to an unresolved V gene where checked; the cause of the rest is unknown. That table supplies the V and J calls and clone size; D and trimming were determined from the DNA. This sample gives a few hundred thousand clones in total; around nine tenths of them show up just once. 11% of the sample rests with the top ten.

One collaborating source in Seattle enrolled patients while the patients were actively infected and followed the patients over time throughout the course of disease. The collaborating institutions used their own protocols to collect whole blood in K2EDTA tubes. Collaborator samples were shipped for TCRbeta analysis as frozen whole blood, isolated PBMCs, or DNA extracted from either sample type. This clone was detected a few times. What this receptor recognizes is not known. No qualities accompany the bases; no much larger clone lies one base away. Sequencing was carried out using peripheral blood. This TCR was sampled from a woman in her twenties or thirties with COVID-19, enrolled during active disease.

CDR3 sequence: CAWSVTAGDQPQHF. At the DNA level, the sequence is TGTGCCTGGAGTGTCACAGCGGGGGATCAGCCCCAGCATTTT. The sequence joins TRBV30 to TRBJ1-5; TRBD1 is possibly the D segment (5 matching bases). From cysteine to phenylalanine, the CDR3 is 14 amino acids long. Only the CDR3 part of the read is kept: 42 bases, read in frame from the first base. The CDR1 and CDR2 encoded by the germline V gene (reference sequence) are GTSNPN and SVGIG. V is reduced by 0 bases and J by 5 bases, leaving a spacing of 11 bases between them.